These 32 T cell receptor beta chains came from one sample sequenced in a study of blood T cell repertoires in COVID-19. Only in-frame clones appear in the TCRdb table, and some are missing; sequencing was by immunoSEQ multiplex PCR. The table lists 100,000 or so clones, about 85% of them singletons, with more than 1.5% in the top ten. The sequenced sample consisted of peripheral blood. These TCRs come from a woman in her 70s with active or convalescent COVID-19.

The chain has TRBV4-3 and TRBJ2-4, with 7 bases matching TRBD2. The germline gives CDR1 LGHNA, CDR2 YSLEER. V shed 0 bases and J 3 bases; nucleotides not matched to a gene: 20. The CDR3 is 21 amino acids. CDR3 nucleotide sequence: TGCGCCAGCAGCCAAGATCCTACCCCGGGCGGGAGAGGTTTCAGCAAAAACATTCAGTACTTC. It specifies CASSQDPTPGGRGFSKNIQYF.

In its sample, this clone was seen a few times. Here the CDR3 reads CATITGGLYGYTF. CDR3 DNA sequence: TGTGCCACCATAACGGGGGGTCTCTATGGCTACACCTTC. The gene calls are TRBV28 and TRBJ1-2; weak D call: TRBD1 (5 bases). CDR3 length: 13 residues. Germline assignment: CDR1 MDHEN and CDR2 SYDVKM. V was cut by 10 bases and J by 4 bases, with 16 bases left in between.

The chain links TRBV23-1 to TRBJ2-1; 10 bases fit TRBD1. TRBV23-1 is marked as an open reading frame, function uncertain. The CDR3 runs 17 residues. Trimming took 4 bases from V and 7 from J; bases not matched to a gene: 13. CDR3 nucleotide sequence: TGCGCCAGCAGTCCAAAAAACCGGGACAGGGGCAGGAATGAGCAGTTCTTC. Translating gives CASSPKNRDRGRNEQFF.

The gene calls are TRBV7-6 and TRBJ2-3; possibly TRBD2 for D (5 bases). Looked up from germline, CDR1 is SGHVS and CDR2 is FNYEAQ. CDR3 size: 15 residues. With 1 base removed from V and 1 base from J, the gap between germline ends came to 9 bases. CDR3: CASSLGGLGTDTQYF. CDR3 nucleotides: TGTGCCAGCAGCTTAGGCGGGTTGGGCACAGATACGCAGTATTTT. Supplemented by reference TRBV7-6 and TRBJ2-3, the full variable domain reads GAGVSQSPRYKVTKRGQDVALRCDPISGHVSLYWYRQALGQGPEFLTYFNYEAQQDKSGLPNDRFSAERPEGSISTLTIQRTEQRDSAMYRCASSLGGLGTDTQYFGPGTRLTVL.

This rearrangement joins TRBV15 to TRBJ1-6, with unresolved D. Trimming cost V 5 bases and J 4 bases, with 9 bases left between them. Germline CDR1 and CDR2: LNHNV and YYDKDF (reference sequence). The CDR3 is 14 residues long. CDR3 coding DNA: TGTGCCACCAGCTCAAACAAATATAATTCACCCCTCCACTTT. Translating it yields CATSSNKYNSPLHF. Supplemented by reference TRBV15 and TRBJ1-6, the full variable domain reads DAMVIQNPRYQVTQFGKPVTLSCSQTLNHNVMYWYQQKSSQAPKLLFHYYDKDFNNEADTPDNFQSRRPNTSFCFLDIRSPGLGDTAMYLCATSSNKYNSPLHFGNGTRLTVT.

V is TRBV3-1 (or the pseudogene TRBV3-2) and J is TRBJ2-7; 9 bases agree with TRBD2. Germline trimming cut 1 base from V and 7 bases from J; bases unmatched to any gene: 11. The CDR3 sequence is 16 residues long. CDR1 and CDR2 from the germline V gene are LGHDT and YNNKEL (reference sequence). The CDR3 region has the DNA TGTGCCAGCAGCCAAGGGGTAGGCGGGAGGGCCAGTGAGCAGTACTTC. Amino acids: CASSQGVGGRASEQYF.

CDR3 amino acids: CASNSPGMDEQFF. CDR3 nucleotide sequence: TGTGCCAGCAACTCCCCCGGGATGGATGAGCAGTTCTTC. The chain has TRBV6-5 and TRBJ2-1; maybe TRBD2 (5 bases). CDR3 length: 13 residues. CDR1 is MNHEY and CDR2 is SVGAGI in the germline V gene. V was cut by 7 bases and J by 8 bases, with 15 bases left in between.

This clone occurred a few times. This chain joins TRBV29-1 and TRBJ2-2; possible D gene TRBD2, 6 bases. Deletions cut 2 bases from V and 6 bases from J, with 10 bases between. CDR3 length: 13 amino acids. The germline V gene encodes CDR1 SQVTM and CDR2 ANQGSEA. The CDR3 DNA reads TGCAGCGTTGAACGGAGGGCCGCCGGGGAGCTGTTTTTT. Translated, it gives CSVERRAAGELFF.

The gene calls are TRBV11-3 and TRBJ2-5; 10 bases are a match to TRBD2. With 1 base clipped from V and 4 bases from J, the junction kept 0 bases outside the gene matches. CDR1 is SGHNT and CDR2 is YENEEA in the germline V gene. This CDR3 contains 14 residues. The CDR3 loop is CASSLGLAGETQYF. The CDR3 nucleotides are TGTGCCAGCAGCTTAGGACTAGCGGGAGAGACCCAGTACTTC. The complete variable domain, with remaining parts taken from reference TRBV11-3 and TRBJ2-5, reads EAGVVQSPRYKIIEKKQPVAFWCNPISGHNTLYWYLQNLGQGPELLIRYENEEAVDDSQLPKDRFSAERLKGVDSTLKIQPAELGDSAVYLCASSLGLAGETQYFGPGTRLLVL.

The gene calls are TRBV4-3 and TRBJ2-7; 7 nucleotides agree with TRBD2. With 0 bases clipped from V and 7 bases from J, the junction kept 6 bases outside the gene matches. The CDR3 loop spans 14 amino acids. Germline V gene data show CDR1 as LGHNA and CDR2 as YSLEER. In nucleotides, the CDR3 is TGCGCCAGCAGCCAAGATAACGGGAGGAGTGAGCAGTACTTC. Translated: CASSQDNGRSEQYF.

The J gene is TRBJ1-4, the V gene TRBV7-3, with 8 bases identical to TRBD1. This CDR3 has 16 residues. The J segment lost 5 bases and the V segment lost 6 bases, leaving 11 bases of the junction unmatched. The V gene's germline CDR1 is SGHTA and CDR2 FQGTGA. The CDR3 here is CASRNSPGQENEKLFF. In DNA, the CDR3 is TGTGCCAGCAGAAACTCACCGGGACAGGAAAATGAAAAACTGTTTTTT.

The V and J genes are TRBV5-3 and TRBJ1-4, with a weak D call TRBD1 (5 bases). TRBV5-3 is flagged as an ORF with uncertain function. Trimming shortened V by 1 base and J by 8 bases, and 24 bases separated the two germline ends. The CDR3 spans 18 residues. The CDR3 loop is CARSLSDSLGEGIEKLFF. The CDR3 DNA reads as TGTGCCAGAAGCTTGTCTGATTCTTTGGGGGAGGGGATCGAAAAACTGTTTTTT.

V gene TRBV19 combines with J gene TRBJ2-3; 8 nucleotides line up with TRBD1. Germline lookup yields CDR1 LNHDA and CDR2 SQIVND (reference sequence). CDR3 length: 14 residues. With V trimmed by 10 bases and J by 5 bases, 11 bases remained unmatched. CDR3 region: CATTGTGWVDTQYF. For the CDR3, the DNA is TGTGCCACCACCGGGACAGGATGGGTAGATACGCAGTATTTT.

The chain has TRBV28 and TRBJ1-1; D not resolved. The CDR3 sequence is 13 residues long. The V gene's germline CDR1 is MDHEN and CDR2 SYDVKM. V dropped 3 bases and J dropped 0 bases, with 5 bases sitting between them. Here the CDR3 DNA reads TGTGCCAGCAGTTTCCAGATGAACACTGAAGCTTTCTTT. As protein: CASSFQMNTEAFF.

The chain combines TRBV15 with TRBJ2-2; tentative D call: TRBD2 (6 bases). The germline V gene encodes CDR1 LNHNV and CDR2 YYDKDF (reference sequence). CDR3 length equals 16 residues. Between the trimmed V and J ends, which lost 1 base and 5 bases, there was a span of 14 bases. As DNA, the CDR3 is TGTGCCACCAGCAGAGCCCTGACTAGTCGGACCGGGGAGCTGTTTTTT. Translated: CATSRALTSRTGELFF.

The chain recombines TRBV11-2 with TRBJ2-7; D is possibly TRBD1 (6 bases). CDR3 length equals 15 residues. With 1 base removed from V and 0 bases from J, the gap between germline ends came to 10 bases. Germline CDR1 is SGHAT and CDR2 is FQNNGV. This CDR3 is CASSLGTGSSYEQYF. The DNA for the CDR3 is TGTGCCAGCAGCTTAGGTACAGGGAGCTCCTACGAGCAGTACTTC.

CDR3 bases: TGTGCCAGCAGTGAAGAAAGTGGGAGATATAGCAATCAGCCCCAGCATTTT. Translated, it gives CASSEESGRYSNQPQHF. The chain recombines TRBV6-1 with TRBJ1-5; no clear D. Trimming pared 1 base from V and 0 bases from J, leaving 13 bases between. Germline V CDR1 and CDR2: MNHNS, SASEGT. This CDR3 has 17 amino acids.

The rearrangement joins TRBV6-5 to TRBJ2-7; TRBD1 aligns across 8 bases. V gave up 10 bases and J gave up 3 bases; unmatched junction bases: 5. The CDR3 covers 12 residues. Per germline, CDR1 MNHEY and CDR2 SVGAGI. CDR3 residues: CAIATGDYEQYF. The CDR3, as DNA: TGTGCCATAGCGACAGGGGACTACGAGCAGTACTTC.

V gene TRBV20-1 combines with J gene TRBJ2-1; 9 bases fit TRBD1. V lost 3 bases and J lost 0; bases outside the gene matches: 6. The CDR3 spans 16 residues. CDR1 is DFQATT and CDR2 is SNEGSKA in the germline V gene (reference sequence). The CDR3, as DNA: TGCAGTGCTAGTCGGACAGGGGACATCTCCTACAATGAGCAGTTCTTC. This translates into CSASRTGDISYNEQFF.

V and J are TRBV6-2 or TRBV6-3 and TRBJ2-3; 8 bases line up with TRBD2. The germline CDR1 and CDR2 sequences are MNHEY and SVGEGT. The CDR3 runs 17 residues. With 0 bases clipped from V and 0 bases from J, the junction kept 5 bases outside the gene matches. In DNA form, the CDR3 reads TGTGCCAGCAGTTACTCTGGACTAGCTCGGAGCACAGATACGCAGTATTTT. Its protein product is CASSYSGLARSTDTQYF.

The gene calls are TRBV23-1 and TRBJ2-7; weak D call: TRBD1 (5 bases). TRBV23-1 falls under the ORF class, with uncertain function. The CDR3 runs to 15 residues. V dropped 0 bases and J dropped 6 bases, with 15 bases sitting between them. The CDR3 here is CASSQSAGFWLEQYF. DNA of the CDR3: TGCGCCAGCAGTCAATCGGCAGGGTTTTGGCTCGAGCAGTACTTC.

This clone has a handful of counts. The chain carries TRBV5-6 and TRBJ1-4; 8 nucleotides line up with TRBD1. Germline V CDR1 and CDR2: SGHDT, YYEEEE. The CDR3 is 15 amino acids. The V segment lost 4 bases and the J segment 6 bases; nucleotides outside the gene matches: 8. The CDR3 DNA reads TGTGCCAGCAGCCCACAGGACAGGGATGATGAAAAACTGTTTTTT. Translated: CASSPQDRDDEKLFF.

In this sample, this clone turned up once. CDR3 residues: CASSPPPARLANYGYTF. CDR3 nucleotides: TGTGCCAGCAGTCCCCCCCCCGCCAGGTTAGCTAACTATGGCTACACCTTC. This chain links TRBV27 with TRBJ1-2; D remains ambiguous. The ends were cut back, 5 bases at V and 0 bases at J, with 19 bases in the middle. Germline V gene sequence: CDR1 MNHEY, CDR2 SMNVEV (reference sequence). The CDR3 loop spans 17 amino acids.

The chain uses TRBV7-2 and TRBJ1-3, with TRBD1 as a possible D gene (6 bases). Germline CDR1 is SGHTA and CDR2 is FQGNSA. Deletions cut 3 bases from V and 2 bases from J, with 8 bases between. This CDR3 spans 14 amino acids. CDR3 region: CASSFSGAGNTIYF. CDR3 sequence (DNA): TGTGCCAGCAGCTTCTCAGGGGCTGGAAACACCATATATTTT.

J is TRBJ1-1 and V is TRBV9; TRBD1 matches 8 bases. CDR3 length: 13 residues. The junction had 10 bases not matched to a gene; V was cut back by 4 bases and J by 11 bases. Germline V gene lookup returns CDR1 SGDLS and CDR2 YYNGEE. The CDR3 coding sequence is TGTGCCAGCAGCCCAACACAGGGGGTGGAGGCTTTCTTT. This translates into CASSPTQGVEAFF.

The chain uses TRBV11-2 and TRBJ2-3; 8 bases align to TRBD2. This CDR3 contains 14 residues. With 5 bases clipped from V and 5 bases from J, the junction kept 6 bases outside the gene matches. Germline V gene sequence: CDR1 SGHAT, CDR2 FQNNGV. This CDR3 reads CASSLGRGGDTQYF. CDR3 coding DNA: TGTGCCAGCAGCCTGGGCCGGGGGGGAGATACGCAGTATTTT.

The CDR3 here is CASSPYDEKLFF. The CDR3 nucleotides read TGTGCCAGCTCACCATATGATGAAAAACTGTTTTTT. This sequence joins TRBV18 and TRBJ1-4; D is ambiguous. This CDR3 spans 12 amino acids. The germline V and J ends were trimmed by 2 bases and 6 bases, with 4 bases remaining between them. Germline V lookup: CDR1 KGHSH, CDR2 LQKENI.

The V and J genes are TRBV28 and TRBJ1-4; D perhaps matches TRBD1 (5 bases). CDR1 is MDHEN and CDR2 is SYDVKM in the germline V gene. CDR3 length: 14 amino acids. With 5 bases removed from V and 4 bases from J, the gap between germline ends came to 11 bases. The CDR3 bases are TGTGCCAGCAGTCCTGGGGGACTTAATGAAAAACTGTTTTTT. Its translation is CASSPGGLNEKLFF.

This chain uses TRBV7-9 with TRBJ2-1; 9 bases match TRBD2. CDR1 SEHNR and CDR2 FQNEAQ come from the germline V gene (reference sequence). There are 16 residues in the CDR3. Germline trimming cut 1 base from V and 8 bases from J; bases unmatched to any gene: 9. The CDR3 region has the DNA TGTGCCAGCAGCTTAGAGGTAGCGGGAGAACGGTATGAGCAGTTCTTC. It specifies CASSLEVAGERYEQFF.

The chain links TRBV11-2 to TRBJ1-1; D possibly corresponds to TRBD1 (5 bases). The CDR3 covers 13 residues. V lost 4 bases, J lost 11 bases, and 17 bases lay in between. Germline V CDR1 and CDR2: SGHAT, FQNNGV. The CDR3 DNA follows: TGTGCCAGCAGCTCCAATTCCGGGACTCCGGCTTTCTTT. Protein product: CASSSNSGTPAFF.

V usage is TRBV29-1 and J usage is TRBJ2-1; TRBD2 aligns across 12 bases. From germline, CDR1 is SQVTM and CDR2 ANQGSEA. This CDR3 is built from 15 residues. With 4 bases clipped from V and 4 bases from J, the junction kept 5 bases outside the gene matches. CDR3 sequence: CSVGQTSGGYNEQFF. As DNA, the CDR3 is TGCAGCGTTGGTCAGACTAGCGGGGGTTACAATGAGCAGTTCTTC.

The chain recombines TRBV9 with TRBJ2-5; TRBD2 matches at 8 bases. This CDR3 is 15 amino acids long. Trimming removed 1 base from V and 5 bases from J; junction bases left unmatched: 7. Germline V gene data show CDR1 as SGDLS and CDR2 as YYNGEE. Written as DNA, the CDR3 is TGTGCCAGCAGCGTACGGGTTAGCGGGACTGAGACCCAGTACTTC. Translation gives CASSVRVSGTETQYF.